This T cell receptor (beta chain) was sequenced in a study of blood T cell repertoires in COVID-19. The V end was cut by 4 bases, the J end by 1 base, with 13 bases between. The CDR3 covers 15 residues. Per germline, CDR1 SQVTM and CDR2 ANQGSEA. The study recruited people aged 18 to 89 years across some 23 US areas. Cohorts were based on clinical histories the participants reported. Authors' methods: Amplification with reference gene primers provided the estimates of nucleated cell counts. Some clones are missing from TCRdb's copy, which holds only in-frame ones; the method was immunoSEQ multiplex PCR. For V, J and clone size, that table is used; D and trimming come from the DNA. The sample yields some 270,000 clones, 90% seen once.

The rearrangement uses TRBV29-1 and TRBJ2-2; TRBD2 is a possible D gene (6 bases). The receptor comes from a woman in her twenties or thirties with acute COVID-19. Sequencing was performed on PBMCs or T cells enriched from blood (not recorded which). CDR3 DNA: TGCAGCGTTGGCCGGCCAGCGGGGAACACCGGGGAGCTGTTTTTT. Protein sequence: CSVGRPAGNTGELFF.